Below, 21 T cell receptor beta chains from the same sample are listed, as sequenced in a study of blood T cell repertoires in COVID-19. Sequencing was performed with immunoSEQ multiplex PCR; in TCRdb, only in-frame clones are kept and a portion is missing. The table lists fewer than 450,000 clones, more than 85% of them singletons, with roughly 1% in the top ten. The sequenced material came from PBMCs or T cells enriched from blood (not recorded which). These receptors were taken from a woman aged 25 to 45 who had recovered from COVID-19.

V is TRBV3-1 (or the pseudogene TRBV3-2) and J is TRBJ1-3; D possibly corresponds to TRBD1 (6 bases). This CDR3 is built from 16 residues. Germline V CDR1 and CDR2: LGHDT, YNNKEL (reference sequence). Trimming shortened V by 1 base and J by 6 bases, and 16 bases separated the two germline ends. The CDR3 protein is CASSQVARGRENTIYF. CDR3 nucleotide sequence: TGTGCCAGCAGCCAAGTTGCCAGGGGAAGAGAAAACACCATATATTTT.

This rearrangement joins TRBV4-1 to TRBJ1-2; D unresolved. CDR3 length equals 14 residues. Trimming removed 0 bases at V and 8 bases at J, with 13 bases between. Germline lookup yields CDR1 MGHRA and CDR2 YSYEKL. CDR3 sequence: CASSQDSGEVGYTF. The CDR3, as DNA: TGCGCCAGCAGCCAAGACTCCGGGGAGGTCGGCTACACCTTC.

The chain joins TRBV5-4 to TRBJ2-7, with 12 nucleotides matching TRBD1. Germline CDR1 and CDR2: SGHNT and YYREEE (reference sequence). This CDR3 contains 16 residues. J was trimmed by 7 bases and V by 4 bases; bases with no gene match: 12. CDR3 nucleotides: TGTGCCAGCAGCGTTCGAGGGGGGACAGGGGGCGTGGAGCAGTACTTC. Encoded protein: CASSVRGGTGGVEQYF.

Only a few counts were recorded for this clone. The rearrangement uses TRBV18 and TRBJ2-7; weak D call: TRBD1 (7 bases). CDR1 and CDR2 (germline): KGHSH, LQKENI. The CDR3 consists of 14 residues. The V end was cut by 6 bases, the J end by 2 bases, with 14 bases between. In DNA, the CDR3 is TGTGCCAGCTCCTCCAGGGGGGTGGCCTACGAGCAGTACTTC. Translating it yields CASSSRGVAYEQYF.

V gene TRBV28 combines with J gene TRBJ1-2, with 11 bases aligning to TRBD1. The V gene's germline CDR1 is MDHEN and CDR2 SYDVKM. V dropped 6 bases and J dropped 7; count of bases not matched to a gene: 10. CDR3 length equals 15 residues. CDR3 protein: CASSTRRTGGFGYTF. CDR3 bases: TGTGCCAGCAGCACCCGCCGGACAGGGGGCTTTGGCTACACCTTC.

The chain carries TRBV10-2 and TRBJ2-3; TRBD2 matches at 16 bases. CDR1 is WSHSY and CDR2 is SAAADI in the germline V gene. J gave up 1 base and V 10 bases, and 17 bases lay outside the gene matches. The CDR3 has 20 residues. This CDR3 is CATSDLWGLAGGAGTDTQYF. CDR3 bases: TGCGCCACCTCCGATCTCTGGGGACTAGCGGGGGGGGCAGGCACAGATACGCAGTATTTT.

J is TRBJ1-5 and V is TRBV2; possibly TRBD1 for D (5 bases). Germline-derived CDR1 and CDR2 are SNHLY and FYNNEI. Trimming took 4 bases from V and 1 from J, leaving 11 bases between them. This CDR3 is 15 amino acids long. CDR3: CASSGGVSSNQPQHF. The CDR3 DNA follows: TGTGCCAGCAGTGGGGGCGTATCCAGCAATCAGCCCCAGCATTTT.

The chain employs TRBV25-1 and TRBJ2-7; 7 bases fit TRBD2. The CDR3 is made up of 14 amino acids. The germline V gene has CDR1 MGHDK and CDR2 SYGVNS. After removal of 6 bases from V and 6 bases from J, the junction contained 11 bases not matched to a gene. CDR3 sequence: CASRRHGEGGEQYF. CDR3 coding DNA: TGTGCCAGCAGGAGGCATGGGGAGGGTGGCGAGCAGTACTTC.

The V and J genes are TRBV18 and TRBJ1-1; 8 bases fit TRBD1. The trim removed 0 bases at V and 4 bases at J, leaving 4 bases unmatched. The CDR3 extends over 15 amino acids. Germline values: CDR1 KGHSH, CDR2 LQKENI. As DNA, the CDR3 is TGTGCCAGCTCACCACCGGTCAGGGGGCGCACTGAAGCTTTCTTT. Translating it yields CASSPPVRGRTEAFF.

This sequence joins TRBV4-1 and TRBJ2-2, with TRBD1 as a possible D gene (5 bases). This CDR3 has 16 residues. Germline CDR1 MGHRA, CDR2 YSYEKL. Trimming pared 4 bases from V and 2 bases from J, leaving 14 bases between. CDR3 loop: CASSPRAGVNTGELFF. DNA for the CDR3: TGCGCCAGCAGCCCCAGGGCTGGGGTCAACACCGGGGAGCTGTTTTTT.

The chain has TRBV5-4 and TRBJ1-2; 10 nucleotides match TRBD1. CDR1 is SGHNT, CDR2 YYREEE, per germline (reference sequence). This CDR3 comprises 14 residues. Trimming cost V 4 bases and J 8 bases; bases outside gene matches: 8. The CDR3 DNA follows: TGTGCCAGCAGCCCACCAGGGACAGGGGACGGCTACACCTTC. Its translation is CASSPPGTGDGYTF.

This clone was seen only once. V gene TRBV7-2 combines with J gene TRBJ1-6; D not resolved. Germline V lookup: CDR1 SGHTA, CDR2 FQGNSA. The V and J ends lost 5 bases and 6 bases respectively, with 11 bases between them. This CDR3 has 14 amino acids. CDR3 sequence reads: CASSQGLGNSPLHF. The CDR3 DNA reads TGTGCCAGCAGCCAAGGACTGGGTAATTCACCCCTCCACTTT.

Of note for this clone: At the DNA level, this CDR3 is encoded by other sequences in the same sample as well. The CDR3 loop reads CASSSRQGDYGYTF. The CDR3 DNA reads TGCGCCAGCAGCTCACGGCAGGGGGACTATGGCTACACCTTC. The V gene is TRBV5-1, the J gene TRBJ1-2; the match to TRBD1 covers 7 bases. The length of the CDR3 is 14 residues. J was trimmed by 3 bases and V by 3 bases; bases with no gene match: 5. The germline V gene has CDR1 SGHRS and CDR2 YFSETQ.

This chain's CDR3 is CASSLAQGAFGNTIYF. CDR3 in DNA: TGTGCCAGCAGCTTGGCCCAGGGGGCTTTTGGAAACACCATATATTTT. The V call is TRBV5-6, the J call TRBJ1-3; 8 bases align to TRBD1. The CDR3 consists of 16 residues. Germline V gives CDR1 SGHDT, CDR2 YYEEEE. V shed 0 bases, J shed 3 bases, and the junction held 5 bases outside the gene matches.

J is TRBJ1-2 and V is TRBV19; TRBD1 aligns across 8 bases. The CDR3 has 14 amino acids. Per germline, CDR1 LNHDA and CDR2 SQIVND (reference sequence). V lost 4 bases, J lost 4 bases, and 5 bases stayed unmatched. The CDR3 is CASSNRGLTYGYTF. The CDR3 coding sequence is TGTGCCAGTAGTAACAGGGGGTTGACCTATGGCTACACCTTC. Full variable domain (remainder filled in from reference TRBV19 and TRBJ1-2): DGGITQSPKYLFRKEGQNVTLSCEQNLNHDAMYWYRQDPGQGLRLIYYSQIVNDFQKGDIAEGYSVSREKKESFPLTVTSAQKNPTAFYLCASSNRGLTYGYTFGSGTRLTVV.

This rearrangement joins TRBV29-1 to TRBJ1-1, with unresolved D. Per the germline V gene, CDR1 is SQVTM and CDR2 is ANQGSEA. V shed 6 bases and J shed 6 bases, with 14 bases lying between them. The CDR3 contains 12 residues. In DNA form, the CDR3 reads TGCAGCGTCCTCAACGGGGTCCCTGAAGCTTTCTTT. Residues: CSVLNGVPEAFF.

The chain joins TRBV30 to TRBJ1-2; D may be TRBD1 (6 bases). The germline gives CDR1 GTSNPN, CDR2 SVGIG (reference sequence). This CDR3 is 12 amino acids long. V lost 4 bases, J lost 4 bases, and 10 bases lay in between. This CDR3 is CAWTGVTYGYTF. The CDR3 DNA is TGTGCCTGGACAGGGGTTACCTATGGCTACACCTTC.

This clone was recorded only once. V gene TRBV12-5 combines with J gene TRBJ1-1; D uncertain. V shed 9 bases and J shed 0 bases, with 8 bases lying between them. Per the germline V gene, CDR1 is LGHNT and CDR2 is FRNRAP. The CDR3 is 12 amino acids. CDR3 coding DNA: TGTGCTAGCCGCCCTATGAACACTGAAGCTTTCTTT. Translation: CASRPMNTEAFF.

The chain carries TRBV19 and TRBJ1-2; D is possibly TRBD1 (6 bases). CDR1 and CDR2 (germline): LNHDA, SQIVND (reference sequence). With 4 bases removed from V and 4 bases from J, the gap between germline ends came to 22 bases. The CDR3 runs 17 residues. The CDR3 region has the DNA TGTGCCAGTAGTACTCGGGACACGACTCCCCGGGGCTATGGCTACACCTTC. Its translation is CASSTRDTTPRGYGYTF.

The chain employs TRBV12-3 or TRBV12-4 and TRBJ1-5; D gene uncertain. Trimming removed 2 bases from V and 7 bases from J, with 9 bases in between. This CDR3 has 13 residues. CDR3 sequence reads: CASSLTTLQPQHF. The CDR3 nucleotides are TGTGCCAGCAGTTTAACGACTTTGCAGCCCCAGCATTTT.

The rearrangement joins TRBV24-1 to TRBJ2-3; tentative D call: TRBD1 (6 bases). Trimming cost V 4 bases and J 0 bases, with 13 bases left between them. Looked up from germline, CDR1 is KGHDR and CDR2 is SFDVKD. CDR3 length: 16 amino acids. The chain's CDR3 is CATSENRVPSTDTQYF. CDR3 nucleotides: TGTGCCACCAGTGAAAACAGGGTCCCCAGCACAGATACGCAGTATTTT.